These 21 T cell receptor beta chains share one sample of origin, sequenced in a study of T-cell reconstitution after alpha-beta-depleted transplantation in children. The TCRbeta library incorporated unique molecular identifiers. One entry per CDR3 protein, called by TCRdb with MiXCR from the PCR reads. Of about half a million distinct CDR3 sequences listed, around 12% are singletons. The sequenced sample was PBMCs from the stem cell graft donor, obtained from the stem cell graft. These receptors were collected from a human donor who donated a stem cell graft to a child with combined immunodeficiency.

This clonotype has only a few counts. V is TRBV11-2 and J is TRBJ2-3; TRBD2 aligns across 13 bases. The length of the CDR3 is 17 residues. J was trimmed by 2 bases and V by 3 bases; bases with no gene match: 5. In germline, CDR1 is SGHAT, CDR2 FQNNGV. CDR3 in amino acids: CASSLVGLAGLTDTQYF. The CDR3 DNA is TGTGCCAGCAGCTTGGTGGGACTAGCGGGGCTCACAGATACGCAGTATTTT. The variable domain in full, with the rest retrieved from reference TRBV11-2 and TRBJ2-3, is EAGVAQSPRYKIIEKRQSVAFWCNPISGHATLYWYQQILGQGPKLLIQFQNNGVVDDSQLPKDRFSAERLKGVDSTLKIQPAKLEDSAVYLCASSLVGLAGLTDTQYFGPGTRLTVL.

This chain connects TRBV20-1 to TRBJ2-1; TRBD1 is a possible D gene (5 bases). The V gene's germline CDR1 is DFQATT and CDR2 SNEGSKA (reference sequence). There are 14 residues in the CDR3. V was pared by 3 bases and J by 7 bases, with 16 bases between. CDR3 residues: CSASWTQGANEQFF. As DNA, the CDR3 is TGCAGTGCTAGTTGGACCCAGGGCGCGAATGAGCAGTTCTTC.

This clonotype has a handful of counts. The chain uses TRBV12-3 or TRBV12-4 and TRBJ2-2, with D maybe TRBD2 (7 bases). The CDR3 length is 18 residues. Between the trimmed V and J ends, which lost 1 base and 0 bases, there was a span of 15 bases. The CDR3 loop reads CASSLDPAGASNTGELFF. The CDR3 DNA is TGTGCCAGCAGTTTAGACCCGGCGGGGGCTTCGAACACCGGGGAGCTGTTTTTT.

This clonotype was picked up a small number of times. The chain links TRBV5-1 to TRBJ2-1; TRBD2 aligns across 12 bases. The J segment lost 4 bases and the V segment lost 4 bases, leaving 12 bases of the junction unmatched. Germline V gene data show CDR1 as SGHRS and CDR2 as YFSETQ. The CDR3 consists of 18 residues. CDR3 protein: CASSDRTSGNVWYNEQFF. The CDR3 DNA follows: TGCGCCAGCAGCGATCGGACTAGCGGGAATGTGTGGTACAATGAGCAGTTCTTC.

The table lists this clonotype with a few counts. The chain combines TRBV6-2 or TRBV6-3 with TRBJ1-5; 9 positions agree with TRBD1. Germline values: CDR1 MNHEY, CDR2 SVGEGT. The CDR3 consists of 15 residues. Germline trimming cut 2 bases from V and 6 bases from J; bases unmatched to any gene: 5. The chain's CDR3 is CASSYRQGGLQPQHF. For the CDR3, the DNA is TGTGCCAGCAGTTACCGACAGGGGGGCCTTCAGCCCCAGCATTTT.

The J gene is TRBJ2-5, the V gene TRBV7-6; D gene uncertain. Trimming shortened V by 0 bases and J by 0 bases, and 5 bases separated the two germline ends. There are 14 residues in the CDR3. The germline gives CDR1 SGHVS, CDR2 FNYEAQ. In nucleotides, the CDR3 is TGTGCCAGCAGCTTAGCGAGCAACCAAGAGACCCAGTACTTC. Residues: CASSLASNQETQYF.

This clonotype was picked up many times. The chain recombines TRBV4-3 with TRBJ2-3; D not resolved. The CDR3 is made up of 13 amino acids. Between the trimmed V and J ends, which lost 3 bases and 0 bases, there was a span of 4 bases. Germline V gene sequence: CDR1 LGHNA, CDR2 YSLEER. This chain's CDR3 is CASSQGSTDTQYF. DNA for the CDR3: TGCGCCAGCAGCCAGGGGAGCACAGATACGCAGTATTTT.

This sequence joins TRBV20-1 and TRBJ1-1; tentatively, D is TRBD1 (5 bases). This CDR3 has 14 residues. The V and J ends lost 5 bases and 0 bases respectively, with 13 bases between them. From germline, CDR1 is DFQATT and CDR2 SNEGSKA (reference sequence). The CDR3 DNA follows: TGCAGTGCTCCACGGGGGTCTATGAACACTGAAGCTTTCTTT. This codes for CSAPRGSMNTEAFF.

This clonotype was detected a few times. The rearrangement uses TRBV13 and TRBJ2-2; D gene unclear. The germline CDR1 and CDR2 sequences are PRHDT and FYEKMQ (reference sequence). V lost 7 bases, J lost 5 bases, and 14 bases lay in between. This CDR3 is 14 amino acids long. CDR3 region: CASNFRTETGELFF. The CDR3 DNA reads as TGTGCCAGCAACTTCAGGACGGAGACCGGGGAGCTGTTTTTT.

This clonotype was seen a handful of times. This chain joins TRBV7-8 and TRBJ2-1; D uncertain. Per germline, CDR1 SGHVS and CDR2 FQNEAQ. There are 15 residues in the CDR3. Trimming took 7 bases from V and 2 from J, leaving 15 bases between them. CDR3 in DNA: TGTGCCAGCACCTCAGGCTCCATCGCCTACAATGAGCAGTTCTTC. This encodes CASTSGSIAYNEQFF.

This rearrangement joins TRBV12-3 or TRBV12-4 to TRBJ2-5; D ambiguous. The CDR3 is 13 residues long. V was shortened by 6 bases and J by 1 base, with 9 bases between the two germline ends. CDR3: CASSLSAQETQYF. The CDR3 DNA follows: TGTGCCAGCAGCCTGTCGGCCCAAGAGACCCAGTACTTC.

This clonotype was detected a few times. J is TRBJ2-3 and V is TRBV10-3, with TRBD2 identical over 9 bases. CDR1 and CDR2 (germline): ENHRY, SYGVKD. Germline trimming cut 4 bases from V and 0 bases from J; bases unmatched to any gene: 2. The CDR3 sequence is 15 residues long. The CDR3 protein is CAISGLAGSTDTQYF. The CDR3 region has the DNA TGTGCCATCAGTGGGCTAGCGGGAAGCACAGATACGCAGTATTTT.

With regard to this clonotype: A read error may explain this, as a much larger clone is one base away. The gene calls are TRBV20-1 and TRBJ2-7; 11 positions agree with TRBD2. The germline gives CDR1 DFQATT, CDR2 SNEGSKA (reference sequence). This CDR3 has 14 residues. The CDR3 nucleotides read TGCAGCACCCAATGGGGGCTAGCGGGAGGCGAGCAGTACTTC. Its translation is CSTQWGLAGGEQYF.

The sample holds a few counts of this clonotype. CDR3: CASGMGNEQFF. The CDR3 coding sequence is TGCGCCAGCGGGATGGGGAATGAGCAGTTCTTC. The genes are TRBV5-1 and TRBJ2-1; D not resolved. Germline assignment: CDR1 SGHRS and CDR2 YFSETQ. The V and J ends lost 7 bases and 7 bases respectively, with 9 bases between them. The CDR3 spans 11 residues.

This clonotype showed up many times. The gene calls are TRBV27 and TRBJ1-5; unclear D gene. CDR1 is MNHEY and CDR2 is SMNVEV in the germline V gene (reference sequence). V was cut by 5 bases and J by 1 base, with 12 bases left in between. The length of the CDR3 is 15 residues. The CDR3 loop reads CASSMYFGSNQPQHF. In DNA, the CDR3 is TGTGCCAGCAGTATGTATTTTGGGAGCAATCAGCCCCAGCATTTT.

On this clonotype itself: One end of the junction is discordant with germline, which a read error may explain. The CDR3 loop is CASSSLGTTLNAEAFF. In DNA, the CDR3 is TGCGCCAGCAGCTCGCTGGGGACAACCTTGAACGCTGAAGCTTTCTTT. The chain has TRBV5-1 and TRBJ1-1; D is possibly TRBD1 (6 bases). This CDR3 has 16 amino acids. The germline V gene encodes CDR1 SGHRS and CDR2 YFSETQ.

This chain connects TRBV4-2 to TRBJ1-1; possible D gene TRBD1, 5 bases. Germline V gene data show CDR1 as LGHNA and CDR2 as YNFKEQ. This CDR3 spans 15 amino acids. Trimming removed 1 base at V and 1 base at J, with 10 bases between. CDR3 nucleotide sequence: TGTGCCAGCAGCCAAGCTCTCAGGGAGAACACTGAAGCTTTCTTT. This translates into CASSQALRENTEAFF.

This clonotype was seen repeatedly, ten times or more. This chain uses TRBV20-1 with TRBJ2-3; tentatively, D is TRBD1 or TRBD2 (6 bases each). CDR1 is DFQATT, CDR2 SNEGSKA, per germline (reference sequence). CDR3 size: 14 residues. Trimming stripped 5 bases from V and 5 bases from J, with 17 bases between. DNA for the CDR3: TGCAGTGCTGCAAGGGGGATCGGGGGAGATACGCAGTATTTT. Amino acids: CSAARGIGGDTQYF.

This clonotype showed up just a few times. The chain uses TRBV7-9 and TRBJ2-5, with 10 positions matching TRBD2. CDR3 length: 17 residues. From germline, CDR1 is SEHNR and CDR2 FQNEAQ (reference sequence). The V segment lost 3 bases and the J segment 0 bases; nucleotides outside the gene matches: 7. CDR3 nucleotides: TGTGCCAGCAGCTTCGCAGGACTAGCGGAGGACCAAGAGACCCAGTACTTC. This translates into CASSFAGLAEDQETQYF.

This clonotype occurred many times. V gene TRBV27 combines with J gene TRBJ2-1, with 7 positions matching TRBD2. The V segment lost 10 bases and the J segment 2 bases; nucleotides outside the gene matches: 5. CDR3 length equals 13 residues. Germline V gene sequence: CDR1 MNHEY, CDR2 SMNVEV (reference sequence). The CDR3 loop reads CATIGRAYNEQFF. Here the CDR3 DNA reads TGTGCCACCATTGGGAGGGCCTACAATGAGCAGTTCTTC.

This clonotype was picked up a small number of times. V is TRBV7-6 and J is TRBJ2-1; maybe TRBD2 (6 bases). Trimming pared 7 bases from V and 6 bases from J, leaving 13 bases between. The CDR3 extends over 13 amino acids. CDR1 SGHVS and CDR2 FNYEAQ come from the germline V gene. CDR3 region: CASTPGALNEQFF. In DNA, the CDR3 is TGTGCCAGCACTCCGGGAGCACTCAATGAGCAGTTCTTC.